This is a list of T cell receptor beta chains from one sample in a study of shared clonotypes between healthy human individuals. Profiled with immunoSEQ multiplex PCR; TCRdb holds only in-frame clones, not every one. The sample records roughly 520,000 clones, approximately 95% being singletons. The material sequenced was naive CD4+ T cells sorted from blood. The receptors here all came from a woman aged 25 to 39 in good health. The CDR3 runs from the conserved cysteine through the conserved F or W. Rows give clone size only sometimes, using once, few, many, or a class for an expanded clone.

>.|TRBJ2-7|TRBV4-1
CASSGLGGWEQYF
>.|TRBJ2-7|TRBV27
CASRELAAPYEQYF
>.|TRBJ2-3|TRBV29-1
CSVVTVASTDTQYF
>.|TRBJ2-7|TRBV28
CASSFRVPGEQYF
>.|TRBJ2-7|TRBV10-3
CAISVATYEQYF
>.|TRBJ2-7|TRBV6-1
CASSVSLGRFYEQYF
>.|TRBJ2-2|TRBV2
CARETSGSGSGELFF
>.|TRBJ2-5|TRBV5-1
CASRRILAGQETQYF
>.|TRBJ1-1|TRBV28
CATRGRGLAFF
>.|TRBJ1-2|TRBV5-4
CASSLVQGLNYGYTF
>.|TRBJ1-1|TRBV18
CASSLDSLNTEAFF
>.|TRBJ2-2|TRBV10-2
CASRATANTGELFF
>.|TRBJ1-2|TRBV18
CASSPEDSLIYGYTF
>.|.|TRBV29-1
CSVEAGYEQYF
>once|TRBJ2-1|TRBV27
CASSLSNNEQFF
>.|TRBJ2-2|TRBV5-8
CASSLAKSRTGELFF
>.|TRBJ2-2|TRBV5-1
CASSLRGLAGAHTVAGELFF
>.|TRBJ1-5|TRBV28
CASSLAARVPQHF
>.|TRBJ2-6|TRBV28
CASSNQVNSGANVLTF
>.|TRBJ2-7|TRBV2
CASSQGGLDLPYEQYF
>.|TRBJ2-2|TRBV28
CASRMSGNTGELFF
>.|TRBJ2-5|TRBV27
CASRTGQETQYF
>.|TRBJ1-1|TRBV29-1
CSVGQGRATEAFF
>.|TRBJ2-7|TRBV28
CASNLDRSPSLYEQYF
>.|TRBJ2-1|TRBV19
CASSATSGNEQFF
>.|TRBJ1-1|TRBV5-4
CASSSIVPLGDTEAFF
>.|TRBJ2-3|TRBV25-1
CASSESRPVGTQYF
>.|TRBJ2-5|TRBV6-1
CASSDRGQAQETQYF
>.|TRBJ1-1|TRBV5-1
CASRSGAGTEAFF
>.|TRBJ1-1|TRBV18
CASSPRPRLNTEAFF
>.|TRBJ1-5|TRBV4-1
CASSQNRGANQPQHF
>.|TRBJ2-7|TRBV6-5
CASSYSSRGTYEQYF
>.|TRBJ2-7|TRBV28
CASSEGPETYEQYF
>.|TRBJ2-5|TRBV7-3
CASSPGRLRETQYF